This TCR beta chain was documented in a study of shared T cell receptors in the human thymus. Germline V gives CDR1 SGHDN, CDR2 FVKESK. This CDR3 is built from 15 residues. Losses at the gene ends were 4 bases for V and 3 bases for J; bases not matched to a gene: 6. Profiled with immunoSEQ multiplex PCR; TCRdb holds only in-frame clones, not every one. The table records about 540,000 clones, about 80% of them present only once. These data also featured in a second study, about human thymus T cells. Per that study: Finnish infants who were healthy and having corrective surgery for congenital heart defects made up the donors. Thymic material originated from resections removed in the course of corrective heart surgery. Thymic and blood repertoires showed apparently biased V and J gene usage.

The rearrangement joins TRBV14 to TRBJ2-3, with 8 bases lining up with TRBD2. Sequenced material: thymocytes. The TCR was taken from a boy younger than two with a congenital heart defect. The CDR3 reads CASSLQAGVTDTQYF. CDR3 nucleotide sequence: TGTGCCAGCAGCCTACAAGCGGGAGTGACAGATACGCAGTATTTT.